Sequencing of this T cell receptor (beta chain) was carried out in a study of T cell changes during pregnancy in multiple sclerosis. This table comes from immunoSEQ multiplex PCR, and its TCRdb copy is limited to in-frame clones, with some not included. The sample has over 20,000 clones; 70% to 90% are singletons. Between the trimmed V and J ends, which lost 5 bases and 6 bases, there was a span of 13 bases. CDR1 and CDR2 (germline): MNHEY, SVGAGI. The CDR3 contains 13 residues. Here the sequenced sample was CD4+ T cells from peripheral blood mononuclear cells, taken in the first trimester of pregnancy. This sequence joins TRBV6-5 and TRBJ1-2, with D hard to call. The receptor's source is a female donor in good health, enrolled as a control in a pregnancy study. The CDR3: CASSGRVRHGYTF. The CDR3 region has the DNA TGTGCCAGCAGTGGGCGGGTTCGCCATGGCTACACCTTC.